The 15 T cell receptor beta chains below come from one sample, sequenced in a study of T cells after yellow fever vaccination. TCRdb re-derived calls from the 5' RACE reads in MiXCR, one entry per CDR3 protein. Of some 320,000 distinct CDR3 sequences in the sample, approximately 10% are singletons; the top ten hold around 3.1%. Sequencing was performed on CD4+ T cells sorted from PBMCs, taken 5 days after the yellow fever booster vaccination. The origin of the receptors is a man aged 18 to 29 who received the YFV17D yellow fever vaccine.

The chain carries TRBV19 and TRBJ2-3, with D unclear. Germline V CDR1 and CDR2: LNHDA, SQIVND (reference sequence). The CDR3 has 14 amino acids. V was trimmed by 6 bases and J by 6 bases, leaving 16 bases between them. CDR3 DNA: TGTGCCAGTAGCTATACTCAGCTCATCGATACGCAGTATTTT. It translates to CASSYTQLIDTQYF.

The table lists this clonotype with many counts. The CDR3 protein is CASSRGANQPQHF. The CDR3 DNA reads TGTGCCAGCAGTCGGGGGGCTAATCAGCCCCAGCATTTT. V is TRBV5-8 and J is TRBJ1-5, with a possible D match to TRBD1 (6 bases). V lost 5 bases, J lost 4 bases, and 10 bases lay in between. CDR3 length: 13 residues. CDR1 and CDR2 (germline): SGHTS, YDEGEE.

This clonotype has more than one count but fewer than ten. V is TRBV10-3 and J is TRBJ2-7; D perhaps matches TRBD2 (6 bases). The CDR3 contains 15 residues. V lost 6 bases to trimming and J lost 1 base, with 16 bases between them. CDR1 and CDR2 (germline): ENHRY, SYGVKD. DNA for the CDR3: TGTGCCATCAGAGGGTATAGGGCGGGGTCCTACGAGCAGTACTTC. This codes for CAIRGYRAGSYEQYF.

This clonotype was counted only a few times. The rearrangement uses TRBV30 and TRBJ2-5, with no clear D. Germline V gives CDR1 GTSNPN, CDR2 SVGIG (reference sequence). V lost 7 bases and J lost 2, with 11 bases in between. The CDR3 is 12 residues long. The CDR3 sequence: CASKGLQETQYF. The CDR3 DNA is TGTGCCTCTAAGGGTTTGCAAGAGACCCAGTACTTC.

In this sample, this clonotype turned up a few times. CDR3 sequence reads: CASSQYGRSQETQYF. In DNA form, the CDR3 reads TGCGCCAGCAGCCAATATGGACGTAGCCAAGAGACCCAGTACTTC. The chain links TRBV4-1 to TRBJ2-5; no clear D. CDR3 size: 15 residues. Trimming stripped 2 bases from V and 1 base from J, with 11 bases between. Per the germline V gene, CDR1 is MGHRA and CDR2 is YSYEKL.

This clonotype was picked up a small number of times. The V gene is TRBV6-2 or TRBV6-3, the J gene TRBJ1-3; no reliable D call. This CDR3 has 14 amino acids. Trimming left V 2 bases short and J 0 bases short, with 5 bases between. Germline assignment: CDR1 MNHEY and CDR2 SVGEGT. The CDR3 DNA follows: TGTGCCAGCAGTTACGGCGACTCTGGAAACACCATATATTTT. This gives the protein CASSYGDSGNTIYF.

This clonotype was detected many times. V is TRBV4-1 and J is TRBJ1-1; a possible D gene is TRBD1 (5 bases). The CDR3 extends over 14 amino acids. The germline CDR1 and CDR2 sequences are MGHRA and YSYEKL. Trimming removed 4 bases from V and 4 bases from J, with 13 bases in between. The CDR3 here is CASSPVGETTEAFF. The CDR3 DNA follows: TGCGCCAGCAGCCCCGTAGGGGAGACCACTGAAGCTTTCTTT.

The genes are TRBV5-1 and TRBJ1-1; 7 bases agree with TRBD1. The V segment lost 7 bases and the J segment 8 bases; nucleotides outside the gene matches: 14. CDR1 and CDR2 (germline): SGHRS, YFSETQ. There are 14 residues in the CDR3. This CDR3 is CASGSSQGQLEAFF. The CDR3, as DNA: TGCGCCAGCGGATCCTCCCAGGGACAGCTCGAAGCTTTCTTT.

This chain joins TRBV18 and TRBJ1-2, with TRBD1 matching 8 bases. J lost 7 bases, V lost 6 bases, and 10 bases had no gene match. The CDR3 is 14 amino acids. CDR1 and CDR2 (germline): KGHSH, LQKENI. DNA for the CDR3: TGTGCCAGCTCCCCGGACAGGGAAAGCGGTGGCTACACCTTC. Encoded protein: CASSPDRESGGYTF.

This clonotype was counted at least ten times. V gene TRBV5-1 combines with J gene TRBJ1-5; D unresolved. The CDR3 loop spans 14 amino acids. The germline CDR1 and CDR2 sequences are SGHRS and YFSETQ. The V end lost 7 bases, the J end lost 0 bases, and 11 bases lay between the germline ends. The CDR3: CASSPGHSNQPQHF. The CDR3 nucleotides are TGCGCCAGCTCTCCAGGCCATAGCAATCAGCCCCAGCATTTT.

This clonotype was observed many times. CDR3 in amino acids: CASSLDPVGTEAFF. CDR3 DNA: TGTGCCAGCAGCTTAGATCCCGTAGGGACTGAAGCTTTCTTT. The chain uses TRBV7-9 and TRBJ1-1; D is undetermined. CDR1 is SEHNR and CDR2 is FQNEAQ in the germline V gene (reference sequence). V lost 1 base to trimming and J lost 5 bases, with 11 bases between them. This CDR3 has 14 residues. Full variable domain (remainder filled in from reference TRBV7-9 and TRBJ1-1): DTGVSQNPRHKITKRGQNVTFRCDPISEHNRLYWYRQTLGQGPEFLTYFQNEAQLEKSRLLSDRFSAERPKGSFSTLEIQRTEQGDSAMYLCASSLDPVGTEAFFGQGTRLTVV.

This chain connects TRBV5-8 to TRBJ2-3; weak D call: TRBD1 (6 bases). Trimming left V 4 bases short and J 1 base short, with 10 bases between. CDR1 SGHTS and CDR2 YDEGEE come from the germline V gene. This CDR3 is built from 14 residues. CDR3 sequence reads: CASSTGTRTDTQYF. In DNA form, the CDR3 reads TGTGCCAGCAGCACCGGGACACGCACAGATACGCAGTATTTT.

CDR3 nucleotide sequence: TGTGCCATCAGTGAGGGTCAGAACACCGGGGAGCTGTTTTTT. Amino acids: CAISEGQNTGELFF. The V gene is TRBV10-3, the J gene TRBJ2-2; the D is unclear. CDR1 and CDR2 (germline): ENHRY, SYGVKD. The CDR3 has 14 residues. Trimming left V 2 bases short and J 1 base short, with 5 bases between.

This clonotype was picked up many times. This chain connects TRBV5-4 to TRBJ2-3, with D perhaps being TRBD1 or TRBD2 (6 bases each). Germline CDR1 SGHNT, CDR2 YYREEE (reference sequence). V lost 2 bases and J 4 bases, leaving 11 bases between the germline ends. The CDR3 spans 14 residues. The CDR3 DNA follows: TGTGCCAGCAGCTTCAGGGGAGGACCAGATACGCAGTATTTT. Protein: CASSFRGGPDTQYF.

The chain employs TRBV3-1 and TRBJ1-5; 9 bases align to TRBD1. Germline loops: CDR1 LGHDT, CDR2 YNNKEL (reference sequence). The CDR3 totals 14 residues. The trim removed 1 base at V and 6 bases at J, leaving 1 base unmatched. The CDR3 bases are TGTGCCAGCAGCCAAGGGACAGGGGCTCAGCCCCAGCATTTT. It translates to CASSQGTGAQPQHF.